This is a list of T cell receptor beta chains from one sample in a study of T-cell reconstitution after alpha-beta-depleted transplantation in children. MiXCR was run by TCRdb on the PCR reads, yielding one entry per CDR3 protein. The sample lists 500,000 to 650,000 distinct CDR3 sequences, more than 9.5% occurring once. Sample: PBMCs, mostly from graft donor cells, taken 180 days after TCRalphabeta/CD19-depleted stem cell transplant. The receptors were sampled from a female patient aged 2 to 10 who had a stem cell transplant for aplastic anemia, so the T cells may come from the graft donor. Each CDR3 is given with its conserved first and last residue. Each record gives: J gene, D gene, V gene, clone size, CDR3 DNA, CDR3 protein. D genes are given only for firm matches. Size is stated for part of the rows, as once, few or many counts, or as a class when the clone is expanded.

TRBJ2-1,TRBD2,TRBV12-3/TRBV12-4,NA,TGTGCCTTCAGTATTGGGACTAGCGGGAGAGACTACAATGAGCAGTTCTTC,CAFSIGTSGRDYNEQFF
TRBJ1-1,TRBD1,TRBV5-1,NA,TGCGCCAGCAGCTTGGGGGCCAGGGGGCGGTATACTGAAGCTTTCTTT,CASSLGARGRYTEAFF
TRBJ2-3,NA,TRBV13,few,TGTGCCAGCAGCTTCATCAGGGGTGCAGATACGCAGTATTTT,CASSFIRGADTQYF
TRBJ2-2,TRBD1,TRBV7-9,few,TGTGCCAGCAGCGAGACCGGGACAGGGAACACCGGGGAGCTGTTTTTT,CASSETGTGNTGELFF
TRBJ2-7,TRBD1,TRBV28,few,TGTGCCAGCAGTTTACCAGGACAGGCGTCCTACGAGCAGTACTTC,CASSLPGQASYEQYF
TRBJ2-3,TRBD2,TRBV2,many,TGTGCCAGCAGCCGGACTAGCGGCACAGATACGCAGTATTTT,CASSRTSGTDTQYF
TRBJ2-7,TRBD2,TRBV7-2,NA,TGTGCCAGCAGCTTGAGCGGGAACAACGAGCAGTACTTC,CASSLSGNNEQYF
TRBJ2-2,NA,TRBV7-9,few,TGTGCCAGCAGCTTCCCGGGGCTAGCTAACACCGGGGAGCTGTTTTTT,CASSFPGLANTGELFF
TRBJ2-5,TRBD2,TRBV4-3,NA,TGCGCCAGCAGCCAACGGACGGGGAGGGGAGAGACCCAGTACTTC,CASSQRTGRGETQYF
TRBJ2-2,TRBD2,TRBV6-2/TRBV6-3,NA,TGTGCCAGCAGTTACTCGGGACTAGCGGGAGCGAACACCGGGGAGCTGTTTTTT,CASSYSGLAGANTGELFF
TRBJ2-1,TRBD1,TRBV7-8,many,TGTGCCAGCAGCTTAGTCCCCTCACAGGGGAGCTCCTACAATGAGCAGTTCTTC,CASSLVPSQGSSYNEQFF
TRBJ2-5,TRBD2,TRBV2,few,TGTGCCAGCAGCAGAGGAGCGGGAGTGGGCCAAGAGACCCAGTACTTC,CASSRGAGVGQETQYF
TRBJ2-2,NA,TRBV7-8,NA,TGTGCCAGCAGCTTACAGTTAGTTAGGGCCGGGGAGCTGTTTTTT,CASSLQLVRAGELFF
TRBJ2-2,NA,TRBV11-2,NA,TGTGCCAGCAGCCCTGGGCCCCTGAACACCGGGGAGCTGTTTTTT,CASSPGPLNTGELFF
TRBJ2-7,NA,TRBV9,many,TGTGCCAGCAGCGTACGAGGAACTAACGTCTACGAGCAGTACTTC,CASSVRGTNVYEQYF
TRBJ2-1,NA,TRBV5-1,many,TGCGCCAGCAGCGCTTTAGGTGAGCAGTTCTTC,CASSALGEQFF
TRBJ2-4,TRBD2,TRBV20-1,NA,TGCAGTGCTGAACGTCCAGCGGGAGGGCCCGGGAACATTCAGTACTTC,CSAERPAGGPGNIQYF
TRBJ2-3,TRBD2,TRBV5-1,many,TGCGCCAGCAGCTTGGCCTCTAGCGGGATAACAGATACGCAGTATTTT,CASSLASSGITDTQYF
TRBJ2-4,NA,TRBV19,few,TGTGCCAGTAGTATTCGAGCGAGTGAGAAAAACATTCAGTACTTC,CASSIRASEKNIQYF
TRBJ2-2,TRBD2,TRBV7-8,NA,TGTGCCAGCAGCTTACCTAAGCGGGGTTGGAACACCGGGGAGCTGTTTTTT,CASSLPKRGWNTGELFF
TRBJ2-1,NA,TRBV28,NA,TGTGCCAGCCAGGTGGTGTACAATGAGCAGTTCTTC,CASQVVYNEQFF
TRBJ2-1,TRBD2,TRBV6-1,few,TGTGCCAGCAGTAATCTAGCGGGAGGCTACAATGAGCAGTTCTTC,CASSNLAGGYNEQFF
TRBJ2-5,NA,TRBV28,many,TGTGCCAGCAACCAACTAGTCCAAGAGACCCAGTACTTC,CASNQLVQETQYF
TRBJ2-5,NA,TRBV20-1,few,TGCAGTCGGGGCCTCCGGACACAAGAGACCCAGTACTTC,CSRGLRTQETQYF
TRBJ2-3,NA,TRBV14,NA,TGTGCCAGCAGCCGCCGACCCGGGGGAGGCACAGATACGCAGTATTTT,CASSRRPGGGTDTQYF
TRBJ2-6,TRBD1,TRBV6-2/TRBV6-3,few,TGTGCCAGCAGTTACTCGAGTCGGGACAGCTCCCTCTCTGGGGCCAACGTCCTGACTTTC,CASSYSSRDSSLSGANVLTF